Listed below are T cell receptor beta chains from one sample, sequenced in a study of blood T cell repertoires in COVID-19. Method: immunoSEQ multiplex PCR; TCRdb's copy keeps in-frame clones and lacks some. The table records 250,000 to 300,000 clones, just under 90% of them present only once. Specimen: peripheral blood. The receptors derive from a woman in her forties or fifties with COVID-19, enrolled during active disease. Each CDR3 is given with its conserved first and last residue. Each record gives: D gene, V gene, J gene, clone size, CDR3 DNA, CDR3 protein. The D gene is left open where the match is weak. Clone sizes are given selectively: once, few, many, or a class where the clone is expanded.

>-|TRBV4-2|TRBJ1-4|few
TGTGCCAGCAGCCCTAGCGGGGGAGGTGAAAAACTGTTTTTT
CASSPSGGGEKLFF
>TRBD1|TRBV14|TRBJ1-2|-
TGTGCCAGCAGCCAACGGACAGGAGGCGGCTATGGCTACACCTTC
CASSQRTGGGYGYTF
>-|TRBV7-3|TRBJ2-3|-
TGTGCCAGCAGCTTTAACTCAGATACGCAGTATTTT
CASSFNSDTQYF
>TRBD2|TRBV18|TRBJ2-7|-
TGTGCCAGCTCACCACCGAAAGGGACTAGCGGGAGCTACGAGCAGTACTTC
CASSPPKGTSGSYEQYF
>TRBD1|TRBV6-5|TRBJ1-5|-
TGTGCCAGCAGTAACAGGGGGGGCTCGGAGCCCCAGCATTTT
CASSNRGGSEPQHF
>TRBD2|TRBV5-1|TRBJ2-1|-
TGCGCCAGCAGCCCAGCGGGGGGTTTTGAGCAGTTCTTC
CASSPAGGFEQFF
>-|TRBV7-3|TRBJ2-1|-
TGTGCCAGCAGCTTCGGGTGGAGCTCCTACAATGAGCAGTTCTTC
CASSFGWSSYNEQFF
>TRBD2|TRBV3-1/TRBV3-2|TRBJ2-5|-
TGTGCCAGCAGCCAAGAGGGACCTCTCGCGGGAGTTCAAGAGACCCAGTACTTC
CASSQEGPLAGVQETQYF
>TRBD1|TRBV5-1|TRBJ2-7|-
TGCGCCAGCAGCAGGGACAGGGGTTCCGACGAGCAGTACTTC
CASSRDRGSDEQYF
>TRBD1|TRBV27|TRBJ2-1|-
TGTGCCAGCAGAGCTCTCGGGACAGAAAAAAGGGGTGAGCAGTTCTTC
CASRALGTEKRGEQFF
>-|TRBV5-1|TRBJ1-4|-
TGCGCCAGCAGCCGAGAAGGGGGTGCGGATACTAATGAAAAACTGTTTTTT
CASSREGGADTNEKLFF
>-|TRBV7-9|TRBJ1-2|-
TGTGCCAGCAGCTTAGTAGAAACTAACTATGGCTACACCTTC
CASSLVETNYGYTF
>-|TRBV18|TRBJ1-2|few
TGTGCCAGCTCACCTCGGGTACTGAACCGGGAAGGGGGCTACACCTTC
CASSPRVLNREGGYTF
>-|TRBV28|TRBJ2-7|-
TGTGCCAGCAGCCCTGGGACACCTACTTACGAGCAGTACTTC
CASSPGTPTYEQYF
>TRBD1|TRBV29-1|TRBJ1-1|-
TGCAGCGCAGAGGACAGGGCCAACACTGAAGCTTTCTTT
CSAEDRANTEAFF
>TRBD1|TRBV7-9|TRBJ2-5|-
TGTGCCAGCAGCTTAACAGGGGGCGTGGAGACCCAGTACTTC
CASSLTGGVETQYF
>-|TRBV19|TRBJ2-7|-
TGTGCCAGTAGTTTGGGGAGCTCCTACGAGCAGTACTTC
CASSLGSSYEQYF
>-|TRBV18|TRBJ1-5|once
TGTGCCAGCTCACCAGGAGGCAATCAGCCCCAGCATTTT
CASSPGGNQPQHF
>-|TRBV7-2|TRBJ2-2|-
TGTGCCAGCAGCCCGGGTCGGGGGTTGGGGAACACCGGGGAGCTGTTTTTT
CASSPGRGLGNTGELFF
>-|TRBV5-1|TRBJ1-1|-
TGCGCCAGCAGCATGAGACAGGCTAACACTGAAGCTTTCTTT
CASSMRQANTEAFF
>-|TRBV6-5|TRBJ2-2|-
TGTGCCAGCAGCCGCGGGAAGAAGAACACCGGGGAGCTGTTTTTT
CASSRGKKNTGELFF
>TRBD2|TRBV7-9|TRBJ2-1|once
TGTGCCAGCAGCTTTAAGGAGTTCGGGGCGGGAGTAAGCAATGAGCAGTTCTTC
CASSFKEFGAGVSNEQFF
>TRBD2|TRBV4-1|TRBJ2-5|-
TGCGCCAGCAGCCAAGAGGGACTAGCGGGAGAAGGTGAGACCCAGTACTTC
CASSQEGLAGEGETQYF
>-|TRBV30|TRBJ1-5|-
TGTGCCTGGAGTAACGGGGAAAAGGGTCAGCCCCAGCATTTT
CAWSNGEKGQPQHF
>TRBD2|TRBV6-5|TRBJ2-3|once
TGTGCCAGCAGTTACTCGGGCGGGAGGCAGGCAGATACGCAGTATTTT
CASSYSGGRQADTQYF
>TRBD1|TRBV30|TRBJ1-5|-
TGTGCCTGGCAACAGGGGACCAGCAATCAGCCCCAGCATTTT
CAWQQGTSNQPQHF
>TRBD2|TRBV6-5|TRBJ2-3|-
TGTGCCAGCAGGGTACTAGCGGGAGTGACAGATACGCAGTATTTT
CASRVLAGVTDTQYF